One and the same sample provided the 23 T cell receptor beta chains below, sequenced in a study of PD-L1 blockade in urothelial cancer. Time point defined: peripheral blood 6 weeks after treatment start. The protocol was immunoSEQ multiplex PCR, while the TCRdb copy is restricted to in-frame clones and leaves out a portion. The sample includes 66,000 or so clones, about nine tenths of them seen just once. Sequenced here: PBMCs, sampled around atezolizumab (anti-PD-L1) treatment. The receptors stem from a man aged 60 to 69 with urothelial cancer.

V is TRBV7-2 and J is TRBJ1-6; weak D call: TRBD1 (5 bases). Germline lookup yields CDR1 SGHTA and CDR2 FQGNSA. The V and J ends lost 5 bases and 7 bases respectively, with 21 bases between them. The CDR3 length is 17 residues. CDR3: CASSPNLGGTANSPLHF. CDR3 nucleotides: TGTGCCAGCAGCCCAAACTTGGGAGGGACCGCGAATTCACCCCTCCACTTT. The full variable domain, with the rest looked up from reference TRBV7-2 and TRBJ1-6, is GAGVSQSPSNKVTEKGKDVELRCDPISGHTALYWYRQSLGQGLEFLIYFQGNSAPDKSGLPSDRFSAERTGGSVSTLTIQRTQQEDSAVYLCASSPNLGGTANSPLHFGNGTRLTVT.

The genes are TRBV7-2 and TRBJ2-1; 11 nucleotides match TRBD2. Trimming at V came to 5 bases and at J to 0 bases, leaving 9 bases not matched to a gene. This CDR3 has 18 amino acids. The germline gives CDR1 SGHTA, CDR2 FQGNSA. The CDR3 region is CASSPRLAGLSSYNEQFF. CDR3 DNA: TGTGCCAGCAGCCCGAGACTAGCGGGGCTGAGCTCCTACAATGAGCAGTTCTTC. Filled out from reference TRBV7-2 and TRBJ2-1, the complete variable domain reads GAGVSQSPSNKVTEKGKDVELRCDPISGHTALYWYRQSLGQGLEFLIYFQGNSAPDKSGLPSDRFSAERTGGSVSTLTIQRTQQEDSAVYLCASSPRLAGLSSYNEQFFGPGTRLTVL.

The CDR3 reads CASSPSGQGTYEQYF. The CDR3 DNA follows: TGTGCCAGCAGTCCCTCCGGACAGGGAACGTACGAGCAGTACTTC. V usage is TRBV28 and J usage is TRBJ2-7; 8 nucleotides match TRBD1. After removal of 5 bases from V and 4 bases from J, the junction contained 10 bases not matched to a gene. The CDR3 covers 15 residues. The germline CDR1 and CDR2 sequences are MDHEN and SYDVKM.

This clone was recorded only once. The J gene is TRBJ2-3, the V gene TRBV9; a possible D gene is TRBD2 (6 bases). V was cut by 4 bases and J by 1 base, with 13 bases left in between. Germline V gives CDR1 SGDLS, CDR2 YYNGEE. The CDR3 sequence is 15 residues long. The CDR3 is CASSPLAPGTDTQYF. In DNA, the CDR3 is TGTGCCAGCAGCCCTCTAGCGCCGGGCACAGATACGCAGTATTTT.

CDR3 bases: TGTGCCACCAGCAGAGACCGGGACAGGGAGGCTGGCTACACCTTC. This gives the protein CATSRDRDREAGYTF. This chain joins TRBV15 and TRBJ1-2, with 9 positions matching TRBD1. The ends lost 0 bases at V and 7 bases at J; junction bases unmatched: 6. CDR3 length: 15 amino acids. Germline CDR1 reads LNHNV; CDR2 reads YYDKDF (reference sequence).

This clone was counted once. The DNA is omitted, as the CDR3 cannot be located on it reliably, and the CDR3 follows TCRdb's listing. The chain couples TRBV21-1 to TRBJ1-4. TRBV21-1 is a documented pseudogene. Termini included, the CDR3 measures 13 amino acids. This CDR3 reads CLPVGSGNEKLFF.

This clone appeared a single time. CDR3 nucleotides: TGCGCCAGCAGCCAAGTCCCTAGCAATACCGGGGAGCTGTTTTTT. Translation gives CASSQVPSNTGELFF. This chain links TRBV4-1 with TRBJ2-2, with D tentatively TRBD2 (5 bases). Germline V lookup: CDR1 MGHRA, CDR2 YSYEKL. V dropped 1 base and J dropped 5 bases, with 11 bases sitting between them. This CDR3 has 15 amino acids.

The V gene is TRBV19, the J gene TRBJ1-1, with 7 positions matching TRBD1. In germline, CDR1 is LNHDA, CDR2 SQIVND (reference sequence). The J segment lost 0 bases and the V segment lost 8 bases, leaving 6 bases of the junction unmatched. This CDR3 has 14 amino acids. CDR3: CASWDRTMNTEAFF. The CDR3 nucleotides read TGTGCCAGTTGGGACAGAACCATGAACACTGAAGCTTTCTTT.

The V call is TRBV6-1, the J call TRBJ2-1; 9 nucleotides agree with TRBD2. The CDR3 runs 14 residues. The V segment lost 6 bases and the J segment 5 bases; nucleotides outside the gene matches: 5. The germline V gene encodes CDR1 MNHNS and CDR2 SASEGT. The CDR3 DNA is TGTGCCAGCAGGTTGCGGGAGGGTAACAATGAGCAGTTCTTC. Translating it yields CASRLREGNNEQFF.

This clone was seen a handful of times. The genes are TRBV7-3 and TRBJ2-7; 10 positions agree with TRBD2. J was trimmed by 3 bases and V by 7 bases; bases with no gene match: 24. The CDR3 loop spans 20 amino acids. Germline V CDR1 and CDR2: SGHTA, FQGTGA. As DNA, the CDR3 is TGTGCCAGCATTTTAAGGTTCGGAGGGCTAGCGGGAGTCGCGGTCTACGAGCAGTACTTC. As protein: CASILRFGGLAGVAVYEQYF.

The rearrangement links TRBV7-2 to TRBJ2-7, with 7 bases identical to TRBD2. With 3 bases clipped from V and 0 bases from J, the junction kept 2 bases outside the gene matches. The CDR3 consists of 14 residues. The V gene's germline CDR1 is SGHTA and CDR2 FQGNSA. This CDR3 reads CASSFGGGSYEQYF. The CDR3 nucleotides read TGTGCCAGCAGCTTCGGCGGGGGCTCCTACGAGCAGTACTTC.

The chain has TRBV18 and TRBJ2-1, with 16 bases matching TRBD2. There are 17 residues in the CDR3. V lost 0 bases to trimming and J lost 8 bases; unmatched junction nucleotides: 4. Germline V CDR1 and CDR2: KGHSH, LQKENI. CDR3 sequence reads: CASSPPGLAGGGHEQFF. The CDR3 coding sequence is TGTGCCAGCTCACCACCGGGACTAGCGGGAGGGGGACATGAGCAGTTCTTC.

For the CDR3, the DNA is TGTGCCAGCAGCCCGGGGACAGGGCCCTCGGAATATGGCTACACCTTC. Its protein is CASSPGTGPSEYGYTF. This chain uses TRBV5-6 with TRBJ1-2, with 9 bases lining up with TRBD1. V lost 4 bases and J lost 5; bases outside the gene matches: 12. The CDR3 has 16 amino acids. Germline CDR1 reads SGHDT; CDR2 reads YYEEEE.

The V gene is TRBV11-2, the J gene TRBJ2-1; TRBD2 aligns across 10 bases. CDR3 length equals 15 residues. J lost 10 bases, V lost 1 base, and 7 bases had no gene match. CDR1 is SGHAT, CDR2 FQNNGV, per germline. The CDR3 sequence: CASSLGSGGAVEQFF. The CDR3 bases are TGTGCCAGCAGCTTAGGAAGCGGGGGGGCCGTAGAGCAGTTCTTC.

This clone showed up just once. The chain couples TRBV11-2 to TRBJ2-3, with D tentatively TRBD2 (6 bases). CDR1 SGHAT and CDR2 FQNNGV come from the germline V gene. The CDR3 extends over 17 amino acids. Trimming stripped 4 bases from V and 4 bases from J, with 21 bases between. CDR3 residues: CASSSSRRLVGPDTQYF. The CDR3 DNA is TGTGCCAGCAGCTCATCGAGGAGACTAGTGGGCCCAGATACGCAGTATTTT.

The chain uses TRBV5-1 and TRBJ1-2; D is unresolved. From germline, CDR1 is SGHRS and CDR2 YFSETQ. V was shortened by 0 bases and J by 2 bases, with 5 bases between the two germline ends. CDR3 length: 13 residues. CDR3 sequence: CASSLDKNYGYTF. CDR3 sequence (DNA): TGCGCCAGCAGCTTGGACAAGAACTATGGCTACACCTTC.

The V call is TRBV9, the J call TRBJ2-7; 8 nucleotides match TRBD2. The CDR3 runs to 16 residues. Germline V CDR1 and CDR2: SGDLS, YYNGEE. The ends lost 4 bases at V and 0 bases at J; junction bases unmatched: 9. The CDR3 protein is CASSIDSGVPSYEQYF. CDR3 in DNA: TGTGCCAGCAGCATCGATAGCGGGGTCCCCTCCTACGAGCAGTACTTC. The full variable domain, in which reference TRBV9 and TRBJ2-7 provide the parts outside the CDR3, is DSGVTQTPKHLITATGQRVTLRCSPRSGDLSVYWYQQSLDQGLQFLIQYYNGEERAKGNILERFSAQQFPDLHSELNLSSLELGDSALYFCASSIDSGVPSYEQYFGPGTRLTVT.

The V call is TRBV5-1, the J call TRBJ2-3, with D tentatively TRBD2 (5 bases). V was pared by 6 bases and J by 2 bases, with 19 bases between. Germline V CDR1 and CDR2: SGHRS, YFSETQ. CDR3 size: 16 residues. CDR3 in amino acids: CASNFAGGAVTDTQYF. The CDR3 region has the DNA TGCGCCAGCAACTTCGCAGGAGGAGCGGTCACAGATACGCAGTATTTT.

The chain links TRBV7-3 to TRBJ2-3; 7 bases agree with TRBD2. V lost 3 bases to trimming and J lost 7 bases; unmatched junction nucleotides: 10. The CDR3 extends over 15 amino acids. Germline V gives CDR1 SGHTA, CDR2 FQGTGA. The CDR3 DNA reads TGTGCCAGCAGCTTTGAACCGGCGGGGGTTTATACGCAGTATTTT. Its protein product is CASSFEPAGVYTQYF.

The CDR3 here is CASSEDSIYNSPLHF. The CDR3 DNA sequence: TGTGCCAGCAGTGAAGATAGTATCTATAATTCACCCCTCCACTTT. The rearrangement links TRBV6-1 to TRBJ1-6; D unresolved. The CDR3 extends over 15 amino acids. The germline gives CDR1 MNHNS, CDR2 SASEGT. V was trimmed by 1 base and J by 3 bases, leaving 7 bases between them.

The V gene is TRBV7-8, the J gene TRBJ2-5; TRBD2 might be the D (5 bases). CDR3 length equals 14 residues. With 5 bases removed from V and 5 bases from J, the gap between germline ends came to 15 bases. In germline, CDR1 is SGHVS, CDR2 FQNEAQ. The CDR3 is CASSTAGGRETQYF. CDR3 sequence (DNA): TGTGCCAGCAGCACCGCCGGCGGGCGGGAGACCCAGTACTTC.

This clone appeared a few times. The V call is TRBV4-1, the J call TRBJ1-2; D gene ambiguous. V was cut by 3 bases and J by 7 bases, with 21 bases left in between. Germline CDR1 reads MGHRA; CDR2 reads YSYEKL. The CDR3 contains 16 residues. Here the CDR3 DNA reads TGCGCCAGCAGCCAGGCGGACGACCGAAGAGGGCCTGGCTACACCTTC. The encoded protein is CASSQADDRRGPGYTF.

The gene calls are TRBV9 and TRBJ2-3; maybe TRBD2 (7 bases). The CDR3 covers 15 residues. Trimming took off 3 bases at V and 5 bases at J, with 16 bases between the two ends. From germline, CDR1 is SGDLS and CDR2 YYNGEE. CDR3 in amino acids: CASSDLRGGGDTQYF. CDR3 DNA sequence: TGTGCCAGCAGCGACCTAAGGGGGGGAGGAGATACGCAGTATTTT.